These 32 T cell receptor beta chains were all obtained from the same sample, sequenced in a study of regulatory T cells in long-lasting Graves disease. Building the TCR beta libraries relied on iRepertoire HTBI primers, and CDR3 regions underwent Arm-PCR. TCRdb re-called the multiplex PCR reads with MiXCR, one entry per CDR3 protein. The table shows about 560,000 distinct CDR3 sequences, with more than 15% occurring only once. Time point noted: newly diagnosed GD, antithyroid drugs for less than 3 months. The TCR library was made from RNA extracted from PBMCs. The same specimen was also included in a second study, on T cells in Graves' hyperthyroidism and ophthalmopathy.

Sample: peripheral blood mononuclear cells (PBMCs), taken at new diagnosis, from a patient treated with antithyroid drugs. The source is a man aged 18 to 30 with Graves disease.

In its sample, this clonotype was seen many times. The chain employs TRBV5-1 and TRBJ1-2; maybe TRBD1 (5 bases). The CDR3 is made up of 13 amino acids. CDR1 and CDR2 (germline): SGHRS, YFSETQ. Trimming cost V 4 bases and J 10 bases, with 17 bases left between them. The CDR3 DNA reads TGCGCCAGCAGCCCCATAGGCAGGGCGGACTACACCTTC. Its protein product is CASSPIGRADYTF. Filled out from reference TRBV5-1 and TRBJ1-2, the complete variable domain reads KAGVTQTPRYLIKTRGQQVTLSCSPISGHRSVSWYQQTPGQGLQFLFEYFSETQRNKGNFPGRFSGRQFSNSRSEMNVSTLELGDSALYLCASSPIGRADYTFGSGTRLTVV.

The CDR3 DNA sequence: TGTGCCAGCCACGGGGGGGTTCAGGAGACCCAGTACTTC. This translates into CASHGGVQETQYF. The chain is built from TRBV18 and TRBJ2-5; TRBD2 matches at 8 bases. The germline V gene encodes CDR1 KGHSH and CDR2 LQKENI. V dropped 8 bases and J dropped 5; count of bases not matched to a gene: 7. This CDR3 is built from 13 residues.

The rearrangement uses TRBV12-3 or TRBV12-4 and TRBJ2-7, with D perhaps TRBD2 (6 bases). The CDR3 is made up of 15 amino acids. The germline V and J ends were trimmed by 5 bases and 0 bases, with 14 bases remaining between them. The CDR3 loop is CASSPLADISYEQYF. Here the CDR3 DNA reads TGTGCCAGCAGTCCACTAGCCGATATCTCCTACGAGCAGTACTTC.

In this sample, this clonotype turned up many times. V and J are TRBV20-1 and TRBJ2-7; 7 bases are a match to TRBD1. The CDR3 sequence is 15 residues long. The J segment lost 0 bases and the V segment lost 0 bases, leaving 5 bases of the junction unmatched. Germline CDR1 reads DFQATT; CDR2 reads SNEGSKA (reference sequence). CDR3 protein: CSARDPTGFSYEQYF. The DNA of the CDR3 is TGCAGTGCTAGAGACCCGACAGGGTTCTCCTACGAGCAGTACTTC.

Concerning this clonotype itself: At one boundary the junction diverges from the germline segment, which might be a read error. The chain couples TRBV11-2 to TRBJ2-3, with TRBD1 matching over 7 bases. CDR3 length: 18 amino acids. CDR1 and CDR2 (germline): SGHAT, FQNNGV. The CDR3 region is CASSLARGSLGGIDAQYF. CDR3 coding DNA: TGTGCCAGCAGCTTGGCCAGAGGGAGTCTAGGGGGCATAGATGCGCAGTATTTT.

J is TRBJ2-5 and V is TRBV6-9; 10 bases map to TRBD2. The V and J ends lost 2 bases and 2 bases, in that order; junction bases with no gene match: 5. Germline values: CDR1 MNHGY, CDR2 SVAAGI. This CDR3 is 16 amino acids long. This CDR3 reads CASSYLRTSGQETQYF. CDR3 in DNA: TGTGCCAGCAGTTATCTCCGGACTAGCGGACAAGAGACCCAGTACTTC.

This clonotype was found a few times. J is TRBJ2-7 and V is TRBV20-1; no clear D gene. The V gene lost 4 bases and the J gene lost 3 bases, with 10 bases spanning the gap. In germline, CDR1 is DFQATT, CDR2 SNEGSKA (reference sequence). The CDR3 is 12 residues long. CDR3 sequence: CSANRNNYEQYF. In nucleotides, the CDR3 is TGCAGTGCTAACAGAAATAACTACGAGCAGTACTTC.

As concerns this clonotype: The junction departs from germline at one end; a sequencing error may be responsible. V is TRBV5-1 and J is TRBJ2-3; D is perhaps TRBD2 (6 bases). Looked up from germline, CDR1 is SGHRS and CDR2 is YFSETQ. The CDR3 has 19 residues. The CDR3 DNA is TGTGCCAGCAACTCCTGGGGAGGAAAAGACGGGTCAGGGTTGAATACGCAGTATTTT. Residues: CASNSWGGKDGSGLNTQYF.

This clonotype has more than one count but fewer than ten. V is TRBV19 and J is TRBJ1-1; no clear D. Deletions cut 4 bases from V and 2 bases from J, with 8 bases between. CDR3 length equals 13 residues. The V gene's germline CDR1 is LNHDA and CDR2 SQIVND (reference sequence). The CDR3 DNA sequence: TGTGCCAGTAGTACCACAGCCAACACTGAAGCTTTCTTT. Its protein product is CASSTTANTEAFF.

This clonotype was found once. The rearrangement links TRBV5-4 to TRBJ1-1; no clear D. V was cut by 4 bases and J by 7 bases, with 11 bases left in between. The germline V gene has CDR1 SGHNT and CDR2 YYREEE (reference sequence). CDR3 size: 12 residues. DNA for the CDR3: TGTGCCAGCAGCGGATTAACAAGTGAAGCTTTCTTT. Residues: CASSGLTSEAFF.

There are a few counts of this clonotype. The chain joins TRBV5-1 to TRBJ2-3; possibly TRBD1 or TRBD2 for D (6 bases each). Germline CDR1 SGHRS, CDR2 YFSETQ. The CDR3 runs 15 residues. Trimming cost V 1 base and J 2 bases, with 11 bases left between them. CDR3 protein: CASSLHSGATDTQYF. CDR3 nucleotides: TGCGCCAGCAGCTTGCATTCGGGGGCCACAGATACGCAGTATTTT. Variable domain in full (rest from reference TRBV5-1 and TRBJ2-3): KAGVTQTPRYLIKTRGQQVTLSCSPISGHRSVSWYQQTPGQGLQFLFEYFSETQRNKGNFPGRFSGRQFSNSRSEMNVSTLELGDSALYLCASSLHSGATDTQYFGPGTRLTVL.

The V call is TRBV5-5, the J call TRBJ2-5; maybe TRBD1 (5 bases). CDR3 length equals 16 residues. Germline values: CDR1 SGHKS, CDR2 YYEKEE (reference sequence). V lost 2 bases and J lost 5, with 19 bases in between. The CDR3 protein is CASSLIVFQGGETQYF. The CDR3 bases are TGTGCCAGCAGCTTAATAGTCTTCCAGGGTGGGGAGACCCAGTACTTC.

This clonotype showed up many times. V is TRBV6-1 and J is TRBJ2-7, with unresolved D. Trimming left V 3 bases short and J 6 bases short, with 6 bases between. The CDR3 is 11 residues long. Germline lookup yields CDR1 MNHNS and CDR2 SASEGT. The CDR3 is CASSDFGEQYF. The DNA of the CDR3 is TGTGCCAGCAGTGACTTCGGCGAGCAGTACTTC.

This clonotype came up many times. The chain carries TRBV2 and TRBJ1-1; D is unresolved. The CDR3 consists of 14 residues. Trimming removed 3 bases at V and 0 bases at J, with 8 bases between. Germline values: CDR1 SNHLY, CDR2 FYNNEI. The CDR3 sequence: CASSEQRLNTEAFF. CDR3 nucleotide sequence: TGTGCCAGCAGTGAGCAGCGATTGAACACTGAAGCTTTCTTT.

V usage is TRBV6-1 and J usage is TRBJ1-5; 7 bases fit TRBD1. V lost 6 bases to trimming and J lost 5 bases; unmatched junction nucleotides: 10. CDR3 length: 15 amino acids. Germline-derived CDR1 and CDR2 are MNHNS and SASEGT. The DNA for the CDR3 is TGTGCCAGCAGACCCCCAGGGGGGAGGGATCAGCCCCAGCATTTT. Protein product: CASRPPGGRDQPQHF.

The sample holds many counts of this clonotype. V and J are TRBV11-2 and TRBJ2-3, with D possibly matching TRBD1 (6 bases). The V gene's germline CDR1 is SGHAT and CDR2 FQNNGV. The CDR3 extends over 16 amino acids. The ends were cut back, 3 bases at V and 0 bases at J, with 13 bases in the middle. The CDR3 DNA reads as TGTGCCAGCAGCTTGTTCGTAGGGGGTAGCACAGATACGCAGTATTTT. Translation: CASSLFVGGSTDTQYF.

The sample holds a few counts of this clonotype. V usage is TRBV20-1 and J usage is TRBJ1-5; TRBD1 matches at 9 bases. J was trimmed by 3 bases and V by 6 bases; bases with no gene match: 6. Germline CDR1 and CDR2: DFQATT and SNEGSKA (reference sequence). The CDR3 runs 14 residues. CDR3 protein: CSARGDRDNQPQHF. For the CDR3, the DNA is TGCAGTGCCCGTGGGGACAGGGACAATCAGCCCCAGCATTTT.

V is TRBV6-1 and J is TRBJ2-7; perhaps TRBD2 as D (5 bases). The V gene's germline CDR1 is MNHNS and CDR2 SASEGT. The length of the CDR3 is 14 residues. V lost 6 bases and J 7 bases, leaving 19 bases between the germline ends. DNA of the CDR3: TGTGCCAGCAGGTCGACCGGGGAGCTCCGGGAGCAGTACTTC. This gives the protein CASRSTGELREQYF.

In its sample, this clonotype was seen many times. The chain links TRBV11-2 to TRBJ2-5, with D perhaps TRBD2 (5 bases). The CDR3 spans 14 residues. In germline, CDR1 is SGHAT, CDR2 FQNNGV. V lost 4 bases and J 5 bases, leaving 14 bases between the germline ends. The CDR3 sequence: CASSSKDRRETQYF. CDR3 nucleotides: TGTGCCAGCAGCTCAAAGGATAGGAGGGAGACCCAGTACTTC. Looking up the rest from reference TRBV11-2 and TRBJ2-5 gives the full variable domain: EAGVAQSPRYKIIEKRQSVAFWCNPISGHATLYWYQQILGQGPKLLIQFQNNGVVDDSQLPKDRFSAERLKGVDSTLKIQPAKLEDSAVYLCASSSKDRRETQYFGPGTRLLVL.

This clonotype is a singleton in its sample. The gene calls are TRBV4-1 and TRBJ2-3; 12 nucleotides agree with TRBD2. The CDR3 totals 18 residues. Per the germline V gene, CDR1 is MGHRA and CDR2 is YSYEKL. J lost 4 bases, V lost 3 bases, and 11 bases had no gene match. The CDR3 sequence is CASSHEPLAGGWADTQYF. The CDR3 DNA sequence: TGCGCCAGCAGCCATGAGCCCCTAGCGGGAGGGTGGGCAGATACGCAGTATTTT.

The table lists this clonotype with a few counts. This rearrangement joins TRBV6-5 to TRBJ2-5; 13 nucleotides agree with TRBD2. Germline V lookup: CDR1 MNHEY, CDR2 SVGAGI. This CDR3 contains 13 residues. V shed 2 bases and J 9 bases; nucleotides not matched to a gene: 0. The CDR3 reads CASSYGTSGAQYF. The CDR3 DNA reads TGTGCCAGCAGTTACGGGACTAGCGGGGCCCAGTACTTC.

This clonotype showed up many times. V and J are TRBV28 and TRBJ1-3; 7 bases align to TRBD1. Germline CDR1 is MDHEN and CDR2 is SYDVKM. This CDR3 contains 14 residues. J lost 0 bases, V lost 6 bases, and 2 bases had no gene match. The CDR3: CASRPGGSGNTIYF. CDR3 nucleotides: TGTGCCAGCAGACCAGGGGGCTCTGGAAACACCATATATTTT.

As to this clonotype: This sequence may be a read error, since a much larger clone differs from it by one base. It is likely a read error, because the conserved phenylalanine at the end of the CDR3 is missing. The CDR3 bases are TGTGCCAGCAGCTTCGGGAGGACCTCCTACGAGCAGTACCTC. Translated, it gives CASSFGRTSYEQYL. The V gene is TRBV13, the J gene TRBJ2-7, with 7 bases identical to TRBD2. Germline V gene sequence: CDR1 PRHDT, CDR2 FYEKMQ (reference sequence). The CDR3 is 14 residues long. Losses at the gene ends were 3 bases for V and 0 bases for J; bases not matched to a gene: 2.

Turning to this clonotype: Possible read error: a much larger clone is one base away. This sequence joins TRBV30 and TRBJ1-2; 9 bases are a match to TRBD1. Germline V gene sequence: CDR1 GTSNPN, CDR2 SVGIG (reference sequence). The V segment lost 6 bases and the J segment 9 bases; nucleotides outside the gene matches: 14. The CDR3 covers 14 residues. CDR3 amino acids: CACYGTGRKDRYTF. In nucleotides, the CDR3 is TGTGCCTGTTATGGGACAGGGCGGAAGGATCGCTACACCTTC.

With respect to this clonotype: Given a much more abundant clone one base away, this may be a read error. Lacking the conserved final phenylalanine or tryptophan, this CDR3 likely reflects a read error. The V call is TRBV30, the J call TRBJ1-2, with D tentatively TRBD1 (6 bases). Trimming removed 2 bases from V and 10 bases from J, with 17 bases in between. The CDR3 runs to 13 residues. Looked up from germline, CDR1 is GTSNPN and CDR2 is SVGIG (reference sequence). CDR3 DNA: TGTGCCTGGAGTAATAGGGGGGAAGGCCCCTACACCCTC. The encoded protein is CAWSNRGEGPYTL.

This clonotype was seen repeatedly, ten times or more. The chain joins TRBV24-1 to TRBJ1-1; D unresolved. Trimming took 1 base from V and 4 from J, leaving 6 bases between them. CDR1 and CDR2 (germline): KGHDR, SFDVKD. The CDR3 is 13 amino acids. This CDR3 reads CATSDFGSTEAFF. The CDR3 DNA follows: TGTGCCACCAGTGATTTTGGCAGCACTGAAGCTTTCTTT.

The chain employs TRBV28 and TRBJ2-5; 12 nucleotides agree with TRBD2. J gave up 5 bases and V 3 bases, and 13 bases lay outside the gene matches. Germline CDR1 is MDHEN and CDR2 is SYDVKM. The CDR3 runs to 18 residues. This CDR3 reads CASSFWLAGGTRRETQYF. DNA for the CDR3: TGTGCCAGCAGTTTTTGGCTAGCGGGAGGGACTAGACGTGAGACCCAGTACTTC.

As to this clonotype: At one end the junction does not follow the germline gene, possibly because of a read error. The rearrangement joins TRBV7-7 to TRBJ2-1, with 8 bases aligning to TRBD2. The CDR3 covers 17 residues. Germline CDR1 SSHAT, CDR2 FNYEAQ (reference sequence). The CDR3 sequence: CASSVGPRAGGYNEQFF. In DNA, the CDR3 is TGTGCTAGCAGCGTCGGACCCCGGGCGGGAGGCTACAATGAGCAGTTCTTC.

The sample holds many counts of this clonotype. This rearrangement joins TRBV12-3 or TRBV12-4 to TRBJ2-5, with 16 bases identical to TRBD2. The CDR3 sequence is 18 residues long. V lost 4 bases and J lost 0; bases outside the gene matches: 5. Here the CDR3 DNA reads TGTGCCAGCAGTTCCCTGGGACTAGCGGGAGGGTACCAAGAGACCCAGTACTTC. Its protein product is CASSSLGLAGGYQETQYF.

This clonotype was detected ten times or more. The DNA of the CDR3 is TGTGCCTGGAGTCCGACAGCTGAAGCTTTCTTT. As protein: CAWSPTAEAFF. The V gene is TRBV30, the J gene TRBJ1-1, with D perhaps TRBD1 (5 bases). The CDR3 is made up of 11 amino acids. Trimming shortened V by 2 bases and J by 6 bases, and 7 bases separated the two germline ends. Per germline, CDR1 GTSNPN and CDR2 SVGIG (reference sequence).

The chain combines TRBV4-1 with TRBJ2-2; D is uncertain. This CDR3 contains 14 residues. With 0 bases removed from V and 5 bases from J, the gap between germline ends came to 7 bases. Germline loops: CDR1 MGHRA, CDR2 YSYEKL. DNA of the CDR3: TGCGCCAGCAGCCAAGACGAAGGGACCGGGGAGCTGTTTTTT. Protein sequence: CASSQDEGTGELFF.

This clonotype was recorded at least ten times. In DNA form, the CDR3 reads TGTGCCAGCAGAGATCCGGGACAGGGGGATGAAAAACTGTTTTTT. Translated, it gives CASRDPGQGDEKLFF. V is TRBV6-1 and J is TRBJ1-4; TRBD1 matches 11 bases. The CDR3 consists of 15 residues. Losses at the gene ends were 6 bases for V and 6 bases for J; bases not matched to a gene: 6. The germline V gene encodes CDR1 MNHNS and CDR2 SASEGT.